This entry lists 8 T cell receptor beta chains sequenced from one sample in a study of blood T cell repertoires in COVID-19. Some clones are missing from TCRdb's copy, which holds only in-frame ones; the method was immunoSEQ multiplex PCR. The sample contains 70,000 to 100,000 clones, approximately 88% of which appear only once. The sample was peripheral blood. The receptor source for this set is a man aged 45-60 years with COVID-19, enrolled during active disease.

The J gene is TRBJ2-3, the V gene TRBV14, with 11 bases matching TRBD2. Germline CDR1 SGHDN, CDR2 FVKESK. The CDR3 has 16 amino acids. Trimming at V came to 1 base and at J to 4 bases, leaving 4 bases not matched to a gene. CDR3: CASSQVGSGGADTQYF. The CDR3 region has the DNA TGTGCCAGCAGCCAAGTGGGTAGCGGGGGGGCAGATACGCAGTATTTT.

The chain links TRBV30 to TRBJ1-4; the match to TRBD1 covers 8 bases. CDR1 is GTSNPN and CDR2 is SVGIG in the germline V gene (reference sequence). The CDR3 runs 15 residues. The CDR3 DNA reads as TGTGCTATAAATTCAATGGGACAGGCTAATGAAAAACTGTTTTTT. The encoded protein is CAINSMGQANEKLFF.

The chain links TRBV7-9 to TRBJ1-2; TRBD1 matches 9 bases. Trimming removed 2 bases from V and 7 bases from J; junction bases left unmatched: 5. This CDR3 is 14 amino acids long. Germline CDR1 reads SEHNR; CDR2 reads FQNEAQ (reference sequence). CDR3: CASSLSSTGGGYTF. The CDR3 coding sequence is TGTGCCAGCAGCTTAAGTTCGACAGGGGGTGGCTACACCTTC.

The chain employs TRBV7-3 and TRBJ2-1; TRBD2 matches 14 bases. With V trimmed by 6 bases and J by 8 bases, 9 bases remained unmatched. Germline V gene sequence: CDR1 SGHTA, CDR2 FQGTGA. CDR3 length: 16 amino acids. The CDR3 is CASSRTSGGPFDEQFF. The DNA of the CDR3 is TGTGCCAGCAGTCGGACTAGCGGGGGGCCTTTCGATGAGCAGTTCTTC.

Notes on this clone: Other DNA variants within this sample encode the same CDR3. The V gene is TRBV7-9, the J gene TRBJ1-2; D remains unclear. This CDR3 region has 13 residues. V lost 1 base to trimming and J lost 4 bases, with 7 bases between them. Germline V lookup: CDR1 SEHNR, CDR2 FQNEAQ (reference sequence). The CDR3 loop is CASSLEDSYGYTF. As DNA, the CDR3 is TGTGCCAGCAGCTTAGAAGATAGCTATGGCTACACCTTC.

CDR3 sequence reads: CAWGYRETGNTIYF. CDR3 sequence (DNA): TGTGCCTGGGGATACAGGGAGACTGGAAACACCATATATTTT. This sequence joins TRBV30 and TRBJ1-3, with D possibly matching TRBD1 (6 bases). The germline V gene has CDR1 GTSNPN and CDR2 SVGIG (reference sequence). This CDR3 comprises 14 residues. Trimming stripped 5 bases from V and 2 bases from J, with 13 bases between.

This sequence joins TRBV5-8 and TRBJ1-6; a possible D gene is TRBD1 (5 bases). Germline V lookup: CDR1 SGHTS, CDR2 YDEGEE. V dropped 3 bases and J dropped 3 bases, with 13 bases sitting between them. The CDR3 totals 16 residues. CDR3 in DNA: TGTGCCAGCAGCTATGCCCGGGACTACTATAATTCACCCCTCCACTTT. Amino acid sequence: CASSYARDYYNSPLHF.

J is TRBJ2-5 and V is TRBV28; 9 bases line up with TRBD2. The CDR3 extends over 15 amino acids. V lost 6 bases, J lost 7 bases, and 12 bases stayed unmatched. Germline V gene lookup returns CDR1 MDHEN and CDR2 SYDVKM. This CDR3 is CASRRGGLDLGTQYF. The CDR3 coding sequence is TGTGCCAGCAGGCGGGGGGGCCTGGATCTGGGGACCCAGTACTTC. The whole variable domain, filled in from reference TRBV28 and TRBJ2-5, reads DVKVTQSSRYLVKRTGEKVFLECVQDMDHENMFWYRQDPGLGLRLIYFSYDVKMKEKGDIPEGYSVSREKKERFSLILESASTNQTSMYLCASRRGGLDLGTQYFGPGTRLLVL.